Listed below are T cell receptor beta chains from one sample, sequenced in a study of CD8+ T cells in alopecia areata. Only in-frame clones appear in the TCRdb table, and some are missing; sequencing was by immunoSEQ multiplex PCR. This sample carries about 210,000 clones, approximately 45% of them seen once, and the ten largest clones take 2.6%. The sample was CD4+ T cells sorted from blood, taken at approximately week 36, from a patient treated with tofacitinib. The receptors derive from a human donor with alopecia areata. The CDR3 runs from the conserved cysteine through the conserved F or W. The D gene is left open where the match is weak. Size values are once, few and many counts, or a class for expanded clones, and some rows have none.

>.|TRBV28|.|TRBJ2-4
TGTGCCAGCAGTCATGAACAGGGAAGTGACTTC
CASSHEQGSDF
>TRBD2|TRBV2|.|TRBJ2-7
TGTGCCAGCGGTCAGACGGGAGGTCGCGAGCAGTACTTC
CASGQTGGREQYF
>.|TRBV6-1|once|TRBJ2-1
TGTGCCAGCAGCCCGTTACCCGGGGAGAACAATGAGCAGTTCTTC
CASSPLPGENNEQFF
>TRBD1|TRBV6-1|.|TRBJ1-2
TGTGCCAGCAGTGGATGGGACAGAGATGGCTACACCTTC
CASSGWDRDGYTF
>.|TRBV29-1|.|TRBJ2-3
TGCAGCGTTGGAGGGGAGCAGGGAGATACGCAGTATTTT
CSVGGEQGDTQYF
>.|TRBV10-3|few|TRBJ1-1
TGTGCCATCAGTGAAAGAGGGCCTGAAGCTTTCTTT
CAISERGPEAFF
>.|TRBV14|many|TRBJ1-4
TGTGCCAGCAGCCAAGGAGGGGCTGGCGAAAAACTGTTTTTT
CASSQGGAGEKLFF
>.|TRBV5-1|.|TRBJ1-4
TGCGCCAGCAGCTTCGGACAGCATAATGAAAAACTGTTTTTT
CASSFGQHNEKLFF
>.|TRBV27|.|TRBJ2-3
TGTGCCAGCAGTTGGGCCACTAGCACAGATACGCAGTATTTT
CASSWATSTDTQYF
>.|TRBV30|.|TRBJ1-2
TGTGCCTTCACTCGCGCGGGGGATCTTAACTATGGCTACACCTTC
CAFTRAGDLNYGYTF
>.|TRBV29-1|.|TRBJ2-4
TGCAGCGTTGACGGGACTCTGAGGAACATTCAGTACTTC
CSVDGTLRNIQYF
>.|TRBV6-5|.|TRBJ1-2
TGTGCCAGCAGTCCGGGCCGGGGCTATGGCTACACCTTC
CASSPGRGYGYTF
>.|TRBV29-1|.|TRBJ2-7
TGCAGCGTTGTTAGGGACAGCCGAGCGGGCGAGCAGTACTTC
CSVVRDSRAGEQYF
>.|TRBV7-3|.|TRBJ2-1
TGTGCCAGCAGCTTAAACCCCTACAATGAGCAGTTCTTC
CASSLNPYNEQFF
>.|TRBV2|.|TRBJ1-4
TGTGCCAGCAGTCCGAGGGCCAGGGGTGAAAAACTGTTTTTT
CASSPRARGEKLFF
>TRBD1|TRBV11-2|.|TRBJ2-1
TGTGCCAGCAGCAAACGGGGACAGGCCTCCTACAATGAGCAGTTCTTC
CASSKRGQASYNEQFF
>.|TRBV27|once|TRBJ2-1
TGTGCCAGCAGTCGCAGGGGGGTAGTAAATCGGTCCTACAATGAGCAGTTCTTC
CASSRRGVVNRSYNEQFF
>.|TRBV7-2|.|TRBJ2-1
TGTGCCACAGGGGGAGGCGGCAATGAGCAGTTCTTC
CATGGGGNEQFF
>.|TRBV14|few|TRBJ2-2
TGTGCCAGCAGCCAAGGGTTCTACACCGGGGAGCTGTTTTTT
CASSQGFYTGELFF
>.|TRBV5-1|few|TRBJ2-3
TGCGCCAGCAGACAAACGACAGGCTCTTTTGGCACAGATACGCAGTATTTT
CASRQTTGSFGTDTQYF
>TRBD1|TRBV7-6|.|TRBJ1-2
TGTGCCAGCTCAGGGGGGAACTATGGCTACACCTTC
CASSGGNYGYTF
>.|TRBV4-1|.|TRBJ2-2
TGCGCCAGCAGCCCCCGAGCAGCCTCGAGCACCGGGGAGCTGTTTTTT
CASSPRAASSTGELFF
>.|TRBV25-1|.|TRBJ2-1
TGTGCCAGCAGTTCGGCGGATGAGCAGTTCTTC
CASSSADEQFF
>.|TRBV7-2|.|TRBJ2-4
TGTGCCAGCAGCTCCCACCGAGTAGCCAAAAACATTCAGTACTTC
CASSSHRVAKNIQYF
>TRBD1|TRBV4-2|.|TRBJ1-5
TGTGCCAGCAGCCATTATCCAGGACAGGGATGGGTTCAGCCCCAGCATTTT
CASSHYPGQGWVQPQHF
>.|TRBV7-2|.|TRBJ1-5
TGTGCCAGCAGCTTAGGAAGGGGGGAAGGGCAGCCCCAGCATTTT
CASSLGRGEGQPQHF
>TRBD2|TRBV14|.|TRBJ2-1
TGTGCCAGCAGCCAAATAGCGGGAGGGCCTAATGAGCAGTTCTTC
CASSQIAGGPNEQFF
>.|TRBV7-2|few|TRBJ2-1
TGTGCCAGCAGCCCCCGGGCGGACGGGGAGCAGTTCTTC
CASSPRADGEQFF
>TRBD2|TRBV2|few|TRBJ2-1
TGTGCCAGCATGGAGGTAGCGGGAGGGTCCAACAATGAGCAGTTCTTC
CASMEVAGGSNNEQFF
>.|TRBV28|.|TRBJ2-6
TGTGCCAGCAGCTTTGTTAGCCCTGGGGCCAACGTCCTGACTTTC
CASSFVSPGANVLTF
>.|TRBV7-2|few|TRBJ2-3
.
CASSLFLSERDTQYF
>.|TRBV7-2|few|TRBJ2-3
TGTGCCAGCAGTGAGGAGGATACGCAGTATTTT
CASSEEDTQYF
>.|TRBV11-2|many|TRBJ2-2
TGTGCCAGCAGTTGGTCAGTACAAGGCGGGGAGCTGTTTTTT
CASSWSVQGGELFF
>.|TRBV7-2|few|TRBJ2-1
TGTGCCAGCAGCTTATTTGGCGGGACATACAATGAGCAGTTCTTC
CASSLFGGTYNEQFF
>TRBD2|TRBV11-3|.|TRBJ2-3
TGTGCCAGCAGCTTTGGGTTCACTAGCGGGAGTACAGATACGCAGTATTTT
CASSFGFTSGSTDTQYF
>.|TRBV29-1|.|TRBJ2-7
TGCAGCGTGCCAGGGAGGAGCGAGCAGTACTTC
CSVPGRSEQYF
>TRBD2|TRBV29-1|.|TRBJ2-1
TGCAGCGTCGCCGGCAGTACCGGGGGGTACAATGAGCAGTTCTTC
CSVAGSTGGYNEQFF
>.|TRBV6-6|few|TRBJ2-1
TGTGCCAGCAGTCCAACAACGGGGAATGAGCAGTTCTTC
CASSPTTGNEQFF
>.|TRBV5-6|few|TRBJ2-7
TGTGCCAGCACCCGAGGGGCAGCCTACGAGCAGTACTTC
CASTRGAAYEQYF
>.|TRBV5-1|.|TRBJ1-2
TGCGCCAGCAGACCCGAGAAGGGCCCATTGAACTATGGCTACACCTTC
CASRPEKGPLNYGYTF